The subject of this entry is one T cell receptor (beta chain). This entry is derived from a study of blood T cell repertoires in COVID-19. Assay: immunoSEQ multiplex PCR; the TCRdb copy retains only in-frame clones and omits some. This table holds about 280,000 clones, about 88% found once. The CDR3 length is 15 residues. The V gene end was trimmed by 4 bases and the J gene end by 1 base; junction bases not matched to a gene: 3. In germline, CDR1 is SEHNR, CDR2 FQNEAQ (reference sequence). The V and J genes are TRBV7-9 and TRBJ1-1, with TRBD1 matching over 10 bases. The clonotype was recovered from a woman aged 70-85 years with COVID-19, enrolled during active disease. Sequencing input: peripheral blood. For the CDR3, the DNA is TGTGCCAGCAGCTCGAGGACAGGGGGGAACACTGAAGCTTTCTTT. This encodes CASSSRTGGNTEAFF. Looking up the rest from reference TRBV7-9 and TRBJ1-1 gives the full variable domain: DTGVSQNPRHKITKRGQNVTFRCDPISEHNRLYWYRQTLGQGPEFLTYFQNEAQLEKSRLLSDRFSAERPKGSFSTLEIQRTEQGDSAMYLCASSSRTGGNTEAFFGQGTRLTVV.